The TCR beta chain under discussion was sequenced for a study of OX40 agonist ivuxolimab in advanced cancers. At the level of the study: The patients' treatment was ivuxolimab, an agonistic anti-OX40 (CD134) antibody.

CDR1 and CDR2 (germline): SEHNR, FQNEAQ (reference sequence). CDR3 size: 11 residues. V was shortened by 7 bases and J by 3 bases, with 7 bases between the two germline ends. As regards this clone: Its matching antigen is unknown.

Regarding the study as a whole: Dose levels from 0.1 to 3.0 mg/kg saw CD4+ and CD8+ blood T cells expand clonally by week 6. Among the least clonally expanded were partial responders at 0.1-3.0 mg/kg. Low normalized clonal expansion also occurred in some nonresponding patients.

Clones were read by immunoSEQ multiplex PCR, and TCRdb kept only the in-frame ones, dropping some. Counted here are tens of thousands of clones, approximately 80% occurring once; the ten biggest clones make up roughly 25%. The sequencing here drew on CD4+ or CD8+ T cells sorted from blood, taken in a trial of the OX40 agonist ivuxolimab. This TCR came from an adult with an advanced solid tumor such as melanoma, head and neck, liver or kidney cancer. The chain recombines TRBV7-9 with TRBJ2-7; D is undetermined. This CDR3 reads CASNSRYEQYF. The CDR3 DNA reads TGTGCCAGCAACTCTCGCTACGAGCAGTACTTC.